This T cell receptor beta chain originates from a study of blood T cell repertoires in COVID-19 (dated by TCRdb to about 2020). The study in broad terms: Samples covering the acute and convalescent phases of COVID-19 were provided by collaborators in the United States, Italy and Spain. The prospective study material was composed of cDNA or gDNA derived from T cells, B-cell-depleted T cells, or PBMCs. Deeply sampled blood TCRbeta repertoires from subjects exposed to, actively infected with, or recovered from COVID-19 were included in the dataset. The repertoires were made available in a free public database intended to serve as a resource for research on the immune response to SARS-CoV-2. The samples were drawn from the first 160 participants of the ongoing ImmuneRACE study and from under 1,500 subjects provided by 6 global collaborators. The sample metadata nearly always contained a de-identified subject ID, COVID-19 status, age in years and sex. Where available, HLA class I and class II types were taken from metadata supplied by the sample provider and were not determined by assay-based typing. The study at large found these results: Clinical and demographic metadata were provided uncurated, with the amount varying by source and participant.

Note on this clone: There is no known antigen for this receptor. No quality values exist for individual bases; no much larger clone is one base distant.

Each collaborating institution followed its own protocols to collect whole blood in K2EDTA tubes. For TCRbeta analysis, collaborator samples were shipped as frozen whole blood, as isolated PBMCs, or as DNA extracted from either sample type. TCRbeta CDR3 regions were amplified from genomic DNA by means of the immunoSEQ Assay, a bias-controlled multiplex PCR. Per the source publication's procedure: Within the assay, amplification of reference gene primers was used to estimate how many nucleated cells each sample contained. To quantify the absolute abundance of each unique TCRbeta CDR3 rearrangement, sequence reads were collapsed and filtered. For each sample, productive Simpson clonality was calculated as the square root of Simpson's diversity index over productive rearrangements. TCRdb took this table from immuneACCESS and kept in-frame rearrangements with V and J called. Such tables lack part of the clones; where checked against another copy, unresolved V genes explain under half of the gap, and the rest is unexplained. The D gene and trimming were derived from the DNA, and the V and J assignments and clone size from that table. This sample comprises 100,000 to 150,000 clones, over 75% of them detected only once. The top ten constitute roughly a quarter of the sample.

Per the germline V gene (reference sequence), MNHEY is the CDR1 and SMNVEV is the CDR2. The CDR3 starts with the cysteine, ends with the phenylalanine, and has 12 residues. Only CDR3 DNA is held: 36 bases, read in frame from base 1. Ends trimmed: V by 8 bases, J by 5 bases; bases unmatched to a gene: 3. The receptor chain draws on TRBV27 and TRBJ1-2; 9 junctional bases match TRBD1. The sequenced sample consisted of peripheral blood. The TCR originated in an elderly woman with acute or convalescent COVID-19. The DNA reads TGTGCCAGCGGGACAGGGACATATGGCTACACCTTC. Translated, this gives CASGTGTYGYTF.